These 32 T cell receptor beta chains were sequenced from one sample in a study of shared clonotypes between healthy human individuals. The table came from immunoSEQ multiplex PCR; TCRdb's copy has only in-frame clones and leaves some out. This sample carries some 2,500,000 clones, 93% of them seen once, and the ten largest clones take around 0.4%. Source material: naive CD4+ T cells from PBMCs. The subset is: CD45RA+ positively selected. The receptors stem from a man younger than 30 in good health. Some clones in this sample may be carry-over from other donors' samples.

The rearrangement links TRBV6-1 to TRBJ1-3; no definite D call. Germline values: CDR1 MNHNS, CDR2 SASEGT. This CDR3 contains 15 residues. Trimming shortened V by 3 bases and J by 3 bases, and 12 bases separated the two germline ends. CDR3 residues: CASSEGPQNGNTIYF. CDR3 nucleotide sequence: TGTGCCAGCAGTGAGGGCCCTCAGAATGGAAACACCATATATTTT.

The rearrangement links TRBV4-3 to TRBJ2-3; 9 bases map to TRBD2. The junction had 20 bases not matched to a gene; V was cut back by 4 bases and J by 6 bases. The CDR3 spans 19 residues. Germline V gives CDR1 LGHNA, CDR2 YSLEER. The CDR3 DNA follows: TGCGCCAGCAGCCCCCTGGCGGGAGGGCCGTCGGGAGACGGGGATACGCAGTATTTT. Amino acids: CASSPLAGGPSGDGDTQYF.

This clone was seen a single time. This chain joins TRBV5-4 and TRBJ1-3; no definite D call. Between the trimmed V and J ends, which lost 0 bases and 2 bases, there was a span of 9 bases. CDR1 SGHNT and CDR2 YYREEE come from the germline V gene (reference sequence). The CDR3 runs to 15 residues. The CDR3 bases are TGTGCCAGCAGCTTGGGTACTGGGGCTGGAAACACCATATATTTT. This encodes CASSLGTGAGNTIYF.

The chain recombines TRBV7-2 with TRBJ2-3; D remains ambiguous. CDR1 and CDR2 from the germline V gene are SGHTA and FQGNSA. Between the trimmed V and J ends, which lost 4 bases and 2 bases, there was a span of 13 bases. The CDR3 is 15 residues long. In DNA, the CDR3 is TGTGCCAGCAGCTCAAACAGAAACCCCACAGATACGCAGTATTTT. It codes for CASSSNRNPTDTQYF.

This clone was seen more than once but under ten times. V gene TRBV4-2 combines with J gene TRBJ1-5, with D hard to call. The CDR3 is made up of 14 amino acids. Trimming took 1 base from V and 0 from J, leaving 4 bases between them. Germline values: CDR1 LGHNA, CDR2 YNFKEQ. In DNA form, the CDR3 reads TGTGCCAGCAGCCAAGGATATAGCAATCAGCCCCAGCATTTT. Translating it yields CASSQGYSNQPQHF.

This clone showed up just a few times. The rearrangement uses TRBV15 and TRBJ1-1; D is uncertain. Germline assignment: CDR1 LNHNV and CDR2 YYDKDF (reference sequence). The CDR3 length is 13 residues. Trimming took 6 bases from V and 0 from J, leaving 8 bases between them. CDR3 loop: CATSPRLNTEAFF. The CDR3 region has the DNA TGTGCCACCAGTCCTCGGTTGAACACTGAAGCTTTCTTT.

The chain has TRBV28 and TRBJ2-5, with D tentatively TRBD1 (5 bases). The germline V gene has CDR1 MDHEN and CDR2 SYDVKM. This CDR3 spans 14 amino acids. V was trimmed by 4 bases and J by 5 bases, leaving 14 bases between them. In DNA, the CDR3 is TGTGCCAGCAGTTCCCCAGGGATTTGGGAGACCCAGTACTTC. Protein sequence: CASSSPGIWETQYF.

The chain employs TRBV5-8 and TRBJ1-4, with D possibly matching TRBD1 (6 bases). Germline CDR1 SGHTS, CDR2 YDEGEE. Trimming removed 0 bases at V and 8 bases at J, with 17 bases between. CDR3 size: 16 residues. The CDR3 DNA reads as TGTGCCAGCAGCTTGGCTGGGACACTCGGAGGAGAAAAACTGTTTTTT. The encoded protein is CASSLAGTLGGEKLFF.

The chain joins TRBV7-2 to TRBJ2-2; D call uncertain. Trimming left V 2 bases short and J 5 bases short, with 0 bases between. Germline assignment: CDR1 SGHTA and CDR2 FQGNSA. This CDR3 region has 11 residues. CDR3 region: CASSLTGELFF. The CDR3 nucleotides are TGTGCCAGCAGCTTAACCGGGGAGCTGTTTTTT.

The V gene is TRBV18, the J gene TRBJ1-2, with 7 bases fitting TRBD1. The germline gives CDR1 KGHSH, CDR2 LQKENI. The V and J ends lost 5 bases and 8 bases, in that order; junction bases with no gene match: 5. This CDR3 region has 12 residues. The CDR3 spells CASSVYRGGYTF. The CDR3 coding sequence is TGTGCCAGCTCAGTCTACAGGGGCGGCTACACCTTC.

This sequence joins TRBV21-1 and TRBJ1-2. TRBV21-1 is a pseudogene segment. CDR3 size: 14 residues. The CDR3 DNA reads as TGTGCCAGCAGCAAAAGGGACGGTCCGGGGGGCTACACCTTC. Amino acids: CASSKRDGPGGYTF.

The chain recombines TRBV4-1 with TRBJ1-5; 7 positions agree with TRBD1. The junction had 7 bases not matched to a gene; V was cut back by 1 base and J by 7 bases. The CDR3 contains 15 residues. CDR1 is MGHRA, CDR2 YSYEKL, per germline. CDR3 DNA sequence: TGCGCCAGCAGCCAAGGGACCCTAGGGGGCCAGCCCCAGCATTTT. Translated, it gives CASSQGTLGGQPQHF.

V gene TRBV4-3 combines with J gene TRBJ2-5; TRBD2 matches at 7 bases. The junction had 4 bases not matched to a gene; V was cut back by 2 bases and J by 4 bases. The germline gives CDR1 LGHNA, CDR2 YSLEER. The CDR3 length is 14 residues. The CDR3, as DNA: TGCGCCAGCAGCCAACGACTAGCCCCAGAGACCCAGTACTTC. Encoded protein: CASSQRLAPETQYF.

The V gene is TRBV5-6, the J gene TRBJ2-5, with D hard to call. V lost 0 bases and J 7 bases, leaving 16 bases between the germline ends. In germline, CDR1 is SGHDT, CDR2 YYEEEE. This CDR3 is built from 15 residues. The CDR3 loop reads CASSLAGSRRSTQYF. CDR3 DNA: TGTGCCAGCAGCTTGGCCGGGTCCCGGAGATCGACCCAGTACTTC.

The chain employs TRBV5-1 and TRBJ1-1; D not certain. The CDR3 is 14 residues long. Trimming cost V 4 bases and J 2 bases, with 12 bases left between them. Germline V lookup: CDR1 SGHRS, CDR2 YFSETQ. CDR3 DNA: TGCGCCAGCAGCCAACGGACTTATAACACTGAAGCTTTCTTT. Translated: CASSQRTYNTEAFF.

The chain uses TRBV7-3 and TRBJ2-1, with 12 bases matching TRBD2. The V and J ends lost 2 bases and 7 bases, in that order; junction bases with no gene match: 3. The CDR3 sequence is 15 residues long. Per the germline V gene, CDR1 is SGHTA and CDR2 is FQGTGA. CDR3 in DNA: TGTGCCAGCAGCTTACTAGCGGGAGGGCGGAATGAGCAGTTCTTC. This encodes CASSLLAGGRNEQFF.

The chain carries TRBV5-3 and TRBJ1-1; D ambiguous. TRBV5-3 is flagged as an ORF with uncertain function. The CDR3 runs 15 residues. The V gene lost 5 bases and the J gene lost 2 bases, with 16 bases spanning the gap. CDR3 bases: TGTGCCAGAAGACTGACACCCACCTCCAACACTGAAGCTTTCTTT. This encodes CARRLTPTSNTEAFF.

The chain uses TRBV5-6 and TRBJ2-7; TRBD1 might be the D (5 bases). Trimming removed 0 bases at V and 5 bases at J, with 9 bases between. There are 13 residues in the CDR3. From germline, CDR1 is SGHDT and CDR2 YYEEEE. In DNA form, the CDR3 reads TGTGCCAGCAGCTTGGGGGAAGGGGACGAGCAGTACTTC. This sequence encodes CASSLGEGDEQYF.

CDR3 amino acids: CASSFFRRVYNEQFF. The CDR3 nucleotides read TGTGCCAGCAGCTTCTTCCGGAGAGTTTACAATGAGCAGTTCTTC. The chain uses TRBV11-2 and TRBJ2-1; D is undetermined. The CDR3 runs to 15 residues. V lost 3 bases to trimming and J lost 4 bases, with 13 bases between them. CDR1 and CDR2 from the germline V gene are SGHAT and FQNNGV.

The J gene is TRBJ2-3, the V gene TRBV19; the D call may be TRBD1 or TRBD2 (5 bases each). The germline V gene encodes CDR1 LNHDA and CDR2 SQIVND (reference sequence). The CDR3 has 16 amino acids. V dropped 0 bases and J dropped 4 bases, with 14 bases sitting between them. The CDR3 DNA reads TGTGCCAGTAGTATAGATGGAAGGGGACGGGCAGATACGCAGTATTTT. Protein: CASSIDGRGRADTQYF.

The rearrangement uses TRBV27 and TRBJ2-7; D is unclear. V lost 5 bases, J lost 1 base, and 15 bases lay in between. The CDR3 sequence is 15 residues long. Germline CDR1 MNHEY, CDR2 SMNVEV (reference sequence). CDR3: CASSPWAVRSYEQYF. CDR3 coding DNA: TGTGCCAGCAGTCCCTGGGCGGTCAGGTCCTACGAGCAGTACTTC.

J is TRBJ2-5 and V is TRBV2; the match to TRBD1 covers 8 bases. The J call may be mistaken, given a closer DNA end match to TRBJ2-7. The germline V gene encodes CDR1 SNHLY and CDR2 FYNNEI. This CDR3 has 14 residues. Here the CDR3 reads CASTSGQGPYEQYF. The CDR3 DNA sequence: TGTGCCAGCACCTCCGGACAGGGTCCCTACGAGCAGTACTTC.

CDR3 amino acids: CASSTDRGFNYGYTF. The DNA of the CDR3 is TGTGCCAGCAGTACCGACAGGGGTTTTAACTATGGCTACACCTTC. J is TRBJ1-2 and V is TRBV28, with 8 bases fitting TRBD1. V trimming: 5 bases; J trimming: 1 base; junction bases outside the gene matches: 6. CDR3 length: 15 amino acids. Germline CDR1 and CDR2: MDHEN and SYDVKM.

Comment on this clone: The sample has other DNA sequences that encode this CDR3 too. V and J are TRBV7-7 and TRBJ2-1; D not resolved. The CDR3 has 13 residues. V was shortened by 1 base and J by 5 bases, with 6 bases between the two germline ends. Germline V gives CDR1 SSHAT, CDR2 FNYEAQ (reference sequence). CDR3 in amino acids: CASSLGQDNEQFF. The CDR3 region has the DNA TGTGCCAGCAGCTTAGGTCAGGACAATGAGCAGTTCTTC. The variable domain in full, with the rest retrieved from reference TRBV7-7 and TRBJ2-1, is GAGVSQSPRYKVTKRGQDVTLRCDPISSHATLYWYQQALGQGPEFLTYFNYEAQPDKSGLPSDRFSAERPEGSISTLTIQRTEQRDSAMYRCASSLGQDNEQFFGPGTRLTVL.

This rearrangement joins TRBV5-1 to TRBJ1-1; 8 positions agree with TRBD1. Germline trimming cut 6 bases from V and 0 bases from J; bases unmatched to any gene: 7. The V gene's germline CDR1 is SGHRS and CDR2 YFSETQ. This CDR3 has 15 residues. CDR3 region: CASNTGGRVNTEAFF. CDR3 nucleotides: TGCGCCAGCAACACAGGGGGGAGGGTGAACACTGAAGCTTTCTTT.

A remark on this clone: Additional DNA sequences in this sample encode the identical CDR3. This chain connects TRBV5-1 to TRBJ2-5; TRBD2 agrees at 11 bases. The CDR3 contains 16 residues. The V segment lost 2 bases and the J segment 4 bases; nucleotides outside the gene matches: 7. Germline CDR1 is SGHRS and CDR2 is YFSETQ. CDR3 amino acids: CASSLPLAGGGETQYF. The CDR3, as DNA: TGCGCCAGCAGCTTACCTCTAGCGGGAGGCGGAGAGACCCAGTACTTC.

The chain employs TRBV2 and TRBJ2-5, with unresolved D. The germline gives CDR1 SNHLY, CDR2 FYNNEI. The germline V and J ends were trimmed by 5 bases and 4 bases, with 8 bases remaining between them. CDR3 length equals 12 residues. This CDR3 reads CASSRQIETQYF. CDR3 bases: TGTGCCAGCAGTCGTCAGATAGAGACCCAGTACTTC.

This chain links TRBV7-3 with TRBJ2-3; 8 nucleotides agree with TRBD2. The CDR3 covers 15 residues. Per the germline V gene, CDR1 is SGHTA and CDR2 is FQGTGA. V trimming: 5 bases; J trimming: 7 bases; junction bases outside the gene matches: 11. The CDR3: CASSRSLAGNYTQYF. The CDR3 nucleotides read TGTGCCAGCAGCCGAAGCCTAGCGGGCAATTATACGCAGTATTTT.

The chain carries TRBV7-8 and TRBJ2-1; perhaps TRBD2 as D (6 bases). V was shortened by 0 bases and J by 0 bases, with 18 bases between the two germline ends. The germline CDR1 and CDR2 sequences are SGHVS and FQNEAQ. The CDR3 runs 19 residues. CDR3 DNA sequence: TGTGCCAGCAGCTTAGCGGGGGACTCTCTCACCGGCTCCTACAATGAGCAGTTCTTC. It codes for CASSLAGDSLTGSYNEQFF.

This chain joins TRBV4-1 and TRBJ2-7; D may be TRBD2 (5 bases). Deletions cut 0 bases from V and 5 bases from J, with 14 bases between. Germline CDR1 is MGHRA and CDR2 is YSYEKL. The CDR3 is made up of 15 amino acids. CDR3 nucleotides: TGCGCCAGCAGCCAAGATCGGAGAGGGTACGACGAGCAGTACTTC. Encoded protein: CASSQDRRGYDEQYF.

This clone was found once. The genes are TRBV6-5 and TRBJ2-7, with D maybe TRBD2 (5 bases). The CDR3 is 14 residues long. The ends were cut back, 6 bases at V and 3 bases at J, with 15 bases in the middle. CDR1 and CDR2 from the germline V gene are MNHEY and SVGAGI. The DNA of the CDR3 is TGTGCCAGCAGCACGACGATAGGGAGCTACGAGCAGTACTTC. Translation gives CASSTTIGSYEQYF.

Comment on this clone: Distinct nucleotide sequences in the sample also encode this CDR3. The chain couples TRBV5-1 to TRBJ2-3; D is unclear. The CDR3 spans 14 residues. Germline V CDR1 and CDR2: SGHRS, YFSETQ. The V end was cut by 1 base, the J end by 0 bases, with 6 bases between. CDR3 sequence reads: CASSLIVSTDTQYF. In nucleotides, the CDR3 is TGCGCCAGCAGCTTGATAGTTAGCACAGATACGCAGTATTTT.